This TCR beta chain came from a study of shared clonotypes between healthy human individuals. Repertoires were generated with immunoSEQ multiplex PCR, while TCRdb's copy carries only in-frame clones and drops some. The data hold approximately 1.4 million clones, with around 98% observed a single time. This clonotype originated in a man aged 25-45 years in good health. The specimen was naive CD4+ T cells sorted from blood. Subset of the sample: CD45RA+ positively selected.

The CDR3, as DNA: TGTGCCAGCAGCTTAGGACTAGCGGGATCGGGTTACCAAGAGACCCAGTACTTC. This gives the protein CASSLGLAGSGYQETQYF. The chain combines TRBV11-3 with TRBJ2-5, with 11 bases identical to TRBD2. The junction had 7 bases not matched to a gene; V was cut back by 1 base and J by 0 bases. The CDR3 extends over 18 amino acids. Looked up from germline, CDR1 is SGHNT and CDR2 is YENEEA.